The 14 T cell receptor beta chains listed next were all sequenced from one sample in a study of T cell responses to AZD1222 COVID-19 vaccine. Generated by immunoSEQ multiplex PCR, the TCRdb table keeps only in-frame clones and is missing some. Of 90,000 to 110,000 clones listed, nearly 90% are singletons. Sample: peripheral blood, taken on day 0 of MenACWY control vaccination. These receptors originate from an adult in good health.

J is TRBJ1-1 and V is TRBV28; perhaps TRBD1 as D (5 bases). The CDR3 extends over 16 amino acids. The germline gives CDR1 MDHEN, CDR2 SYDVKM. V was clipped by 4 bases and J by 5 bases, with 20 bases between them. This CDR3 is CASSSPQAPLGTEAFF. CDR3 in DNA: TGTGCCAGCAGTTCACCACAGGCCCCGTTGGGGACTGAAGCTTTCTTT.

This chain uses TRBV7-9 with TRBJ2-7; the match to TRBD1 covers 7 bases. Germline CDR1 is SEHNR and CDR2 is FQNEAQ (reference sequence). Germline trimming cut 3 bases from V and 0 bases from J; bases unmatched to any gene: 5. The CDR3 has 15 amino acids. CDR3 DNA sequence: TGTGCCAGCAGCTTGTTCAGGGGGAACTCCTACGAGCAGTACTTC. It is translated as CASSLFRGNSYEQYF.

V is TRBV4-2 and J is TRBJ1-2; no firm D call. The CDR3 length is 15 residues. With 0 bases removed from V and 3 bases from J, the gap between germline ends came to 11 bases. Germline CDR1 LGHNA, CDR2 YNFKEQ. The chain's CDR3 is CASSQESGGDYGYTF. The CDR3 nucleotides are TGTGCCAGCAGCCAAGAATCAGGCGGCGACTATGGCTACACCTTC.

This chain uses TRBV28 with TRBJ2-1; 10 bases line up with TRBD2. J lost 4 bases, V lost 10 bases, and 13 bases had no gene match. The length of the CDR3 is 16 residues. The germline gives CDR1 MDHEN, CDR2 SYDVKM. CDR3 loop: CATLKGGSGGYNEQFF. The CDR3 DNA follows: TGTGCCACCTTAAAAGGGGGTAGCGGGGGGTACAATGAGCAGTTCTTC.

The chain joins TRBV6-5 to TRBJ2-7; a weak D match, TRBD2 (5 bases). Trimming took 2 bases from V and 4 from J, leaving 9 bases between them. CDR3 length: 13 amino acids. Germline-derived CDR1 and CDR2 are MNHEY and SVGAGI. The CDR3 DNA reads TGTGCCAGCAGTTACCGGGGAGAGTACGAGCAGTACTTC. Amino acid sequence: CASSYRGEYEQYF.

The CDR3 reads CASSHPSGANVLTF. The CDR3 region has the DNA TGTGCCAGTAGCCATCCGTCTGGGGCCAACGTCCTGACTTTC. V and J are TRBV19 and TRBJ2-6; D is unresolved. CDR1 and CDR2 from the germline V gene are LNHDA and SQIVND (reference sequence). Trimming shortened V by 6 bases and J by 1 base, and 7 bases separated the two germline ends. CDR3 length: 14 residues. Full variable domain (outside the CDR3, taken from reference TRBV19 and TRBJ2-6): DGGITQSPKYLFRKEGQNVTLSCEQNLNHDAMYWYRQDPGQGLRLIYYSQIVNDFQKGDIAEGYSVSREKKESFPLTVTSAQKNPTAFYLCASSHPSGANVLTFGAGSRLTVL.

This clone was seen more than once but under ten times. The CDR3: CASSLESSRGRKFF. In DNA, the CDR3 is TGTGCCAGCAGCTTAGAATCATCTCGGGGCAGAAAGTTCTTC. The chain combines TRBV7-2 with TRBJ2-1, with D possibly called TRBD1 or TRBD2 (5 bases each). Trimming removed 1 base at V and 14 bases at J, with 18 bases between. CDR1 and CDR2 from the germline V gene are SGHTA and FQGNSA. CDR3 length equals 14 residues.

By proportion, this clone is medium-sized. The V gene is TRBV5-6, the J gene TRBJ2-5, with D uncertain. Germline-derived CDR1 and CDR2 are SGHDT and YYEEEE. The CDR3 covers 15 residues. V lost 5 bases, J lost 1 base, and 15 bases lay in between. CDR3: CASSFGRPPQETQYF. In DNA, the CDR3 is TGTGCCAGCAGTTTCGGCCGTCCCCCCCAAGAGACCCAGTACTTC.

The chain joins TRBV28 to TRBJ1-4; the D gene is possibly TRBD1 (6 bases). Germline lookup yields CDR1 MDHEN and CDR2 SYDVKM. The V end lost 3 bases, the J end lost 4 bases, and 15 bases lay between the germline ends. The CDR3 runs to 16 residues. CDR3 bases: TGTGCCAGCAGTTTTATCCGAGGGGGTGTTAATGAAAAACTGTTTTTT. It specifies CASSFIRGGVNEKLFF.

The J gene is TRBJ1-5, the V gene TRBV27, with TRBD1 identical over 9 bases. CDR3 length: 19 residues. The V and J ends lost 3 bases and 0 bases, in that order; junction bases with no gene match: 12. In germline, CDR1 is MNHEY, CDR2 SMNVEV (reference sequence). DNA of the CDR3: TGTGCCAGCAGTTTGGACTTCGGACAGGGGTCCGATAGCAATCAGCCCCAGCATTTT. Its translation: CASSLDFGQGSDSNQPQHF.

This clone has more than one count but fewer than ten. The chain uses TRBV5-1 and TRBJ2-1; either TRBD1 or TRBD2 may fit D (5 bases each). The CDR3 is made up of 15 amino acids. Germline V gene data show CDR1 as SGHRS and CDR2 as YFSETQ. V gave up 0 bases and J gave up 8 bases, with 15 bases separating them. CDR3 nucleotides: TGCGCCAGCAGCTTGGAAGGGACCTTAGGGGATGAGCAGTTCTTC. Encoded protein: CASSLEGTLGDEQFF.

This clone was found a few times. The chain carries TRBV6-1 and TRBJ2-1; 13 bases fit TRBD2. The CDR3 runs to 16 residues. Losses at the gene ends were 4 bases for V and 7 bases for J; bases not matched to a gene: 7. CDR1 MNHNS and CDR2 SASEGT come from the germline V gene. In DNA form, the CDR3 reads TGTGCCAGCAGTGCGAGGACTAGCGGGGGTAGGAATGAGCAGTTCTTC. It codes for CASSARTSGGRNEQFF.

The chain has TRBV6-6 and TRBJ2-7, with D tentatively TRBD1 (7 bases). This CDR3 spans 18 amino acids. The germline gives CDR1 MNHNY, CDR2 SVGAGI (reference sequence). Trimming took off 5 bases at V and 0 bases at J, with 23 bases between the two ends. Here the CDR3 reads CASSPGTVSFGGSYEQYF. The DNA of the CDR3 is TGTGCCAGCAGTCCCGGGACAGTTTCGTTCGGGGGCTCCTACGAGCAGTACTTC.

J is TRBJ2-5 and V is TRBV12-5, with D hard to call. Germline CDR1 is LGHNT and CDR2 is FRNRAP. V lost 5 bases, J lost 5 bases, and 6 bases lay in between. The CDR3 contains 11 residues. The DNA for the CDR3 is TGTGCTAGTGGTCTCCGGGAGACCCAGTACTTC. This translates into CASGLRETQYF.